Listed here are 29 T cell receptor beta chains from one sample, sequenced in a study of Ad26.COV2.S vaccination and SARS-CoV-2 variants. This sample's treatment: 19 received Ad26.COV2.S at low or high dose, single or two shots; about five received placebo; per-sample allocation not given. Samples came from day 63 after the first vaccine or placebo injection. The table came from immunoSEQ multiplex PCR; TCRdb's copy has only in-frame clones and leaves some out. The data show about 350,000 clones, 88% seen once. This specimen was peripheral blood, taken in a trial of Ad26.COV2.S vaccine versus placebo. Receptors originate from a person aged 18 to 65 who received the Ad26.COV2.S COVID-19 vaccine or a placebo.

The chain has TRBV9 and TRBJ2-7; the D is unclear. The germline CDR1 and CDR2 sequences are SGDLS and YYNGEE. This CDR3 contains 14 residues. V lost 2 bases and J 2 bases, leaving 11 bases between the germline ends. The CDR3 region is CASSVGRTTYEQYF. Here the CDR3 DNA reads TGTGCCAGCAGCGTGGGCAGGACGACCTACGAGCAGTACTTC.

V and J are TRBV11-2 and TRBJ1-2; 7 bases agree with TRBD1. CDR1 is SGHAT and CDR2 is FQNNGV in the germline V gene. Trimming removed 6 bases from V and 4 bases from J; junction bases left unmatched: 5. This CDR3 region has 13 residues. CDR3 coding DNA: TGTGCCAGCAGATCCGGGACAGTCTATGGCTACACCTTC. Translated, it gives CASRSGTVYGYTF.

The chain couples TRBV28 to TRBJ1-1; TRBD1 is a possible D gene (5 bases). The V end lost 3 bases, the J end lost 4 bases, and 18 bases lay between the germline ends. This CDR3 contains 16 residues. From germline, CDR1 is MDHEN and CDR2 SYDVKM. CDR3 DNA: TGTGCCAGCAGTTTGGTCGGGGGAGGAGTTACCACTGAAGCTTTCTTT. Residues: CASSLVGGGVTTEAFF.

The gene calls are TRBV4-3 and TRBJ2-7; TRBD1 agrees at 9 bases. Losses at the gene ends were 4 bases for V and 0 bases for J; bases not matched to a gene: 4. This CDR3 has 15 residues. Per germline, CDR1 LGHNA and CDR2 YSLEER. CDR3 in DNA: TGCGCCAGCAGCCCCGGACAGGGGACCTCCTACGAGCAGTACTTC. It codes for CASSPGQGTSYEQYF.

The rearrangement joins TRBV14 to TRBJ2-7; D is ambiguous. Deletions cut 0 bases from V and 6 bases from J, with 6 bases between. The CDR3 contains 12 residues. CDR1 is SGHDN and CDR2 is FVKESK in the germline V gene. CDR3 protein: CASSQEEGEQYF. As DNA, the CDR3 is TGTGCCAGCAGCCAAGAGGAAGGCGAGCAGTACTTC.

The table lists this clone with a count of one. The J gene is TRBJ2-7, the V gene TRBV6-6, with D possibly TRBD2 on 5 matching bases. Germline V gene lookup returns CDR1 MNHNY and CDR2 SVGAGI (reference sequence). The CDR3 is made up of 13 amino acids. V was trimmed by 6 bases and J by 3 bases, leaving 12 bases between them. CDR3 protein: CASSLRDGYEQYF. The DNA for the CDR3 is TGTGCCAGCAGCCTCCGGGATGGCTACGAGCAGTACTTC.

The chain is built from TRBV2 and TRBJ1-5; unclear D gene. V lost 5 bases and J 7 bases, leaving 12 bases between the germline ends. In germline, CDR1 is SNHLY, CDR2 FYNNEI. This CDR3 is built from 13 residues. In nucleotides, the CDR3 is TGTGCCAGCAGTTTGGGAGATGGGCAGCCCCAGCATTTT. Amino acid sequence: CASSLGDGQPQHF.

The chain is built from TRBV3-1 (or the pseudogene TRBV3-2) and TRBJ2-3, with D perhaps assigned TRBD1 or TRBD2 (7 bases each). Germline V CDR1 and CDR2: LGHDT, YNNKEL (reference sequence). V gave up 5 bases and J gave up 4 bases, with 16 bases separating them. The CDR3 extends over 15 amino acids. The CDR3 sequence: CASSDLRGGPDTQYF. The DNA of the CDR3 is TGTGCCAGCAGCGACCTCAGGGGGGGTCCAGATACGCAGTATTTT.

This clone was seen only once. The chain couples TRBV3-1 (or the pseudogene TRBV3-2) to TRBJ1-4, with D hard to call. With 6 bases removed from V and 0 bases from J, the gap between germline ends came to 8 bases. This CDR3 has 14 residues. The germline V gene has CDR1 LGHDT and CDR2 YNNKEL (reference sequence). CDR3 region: CASSRGTTNEKLFF. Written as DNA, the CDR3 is TGTGCCAGCAGTCGGGGAACAACTAATGAAAAACTGTTTTTT.

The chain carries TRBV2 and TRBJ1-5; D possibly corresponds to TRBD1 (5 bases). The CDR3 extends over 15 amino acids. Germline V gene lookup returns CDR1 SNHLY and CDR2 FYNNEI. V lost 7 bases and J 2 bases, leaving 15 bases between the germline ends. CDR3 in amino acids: CASMGGMGGNQPQHF. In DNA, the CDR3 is TGTGCCAGCATGGGGGGGATGGGGGGCAATCAGCCCCAGCATTTT.

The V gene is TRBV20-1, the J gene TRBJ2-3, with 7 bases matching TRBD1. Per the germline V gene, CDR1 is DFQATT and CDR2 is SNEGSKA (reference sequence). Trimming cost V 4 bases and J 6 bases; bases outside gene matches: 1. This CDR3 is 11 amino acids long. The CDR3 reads CSANRGDTQYF. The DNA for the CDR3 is TGCAGTGCTAACAGGGGCGATACGCAGTATTTT.

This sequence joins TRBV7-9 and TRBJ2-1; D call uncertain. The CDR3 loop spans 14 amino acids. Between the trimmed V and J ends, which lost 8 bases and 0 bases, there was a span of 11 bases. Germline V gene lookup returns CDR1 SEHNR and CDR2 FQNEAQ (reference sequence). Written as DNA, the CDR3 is TGTGCCAGCGCTTACGGGTACTCCTACAATGAGCAGTTCTTC. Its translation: CASAYGYSYNEQFF. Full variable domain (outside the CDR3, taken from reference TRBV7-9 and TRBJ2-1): DTGVSQNPRHKITKRGQNVTFRCDPISEHNRLYWYRQTLGQGPEFLTYFQNEAQLEKSRLLSDRFSAERPKGSFSTLEIQRTEQGDSAMYLCASAYGYSYNEQFFGPGTRLTVL.

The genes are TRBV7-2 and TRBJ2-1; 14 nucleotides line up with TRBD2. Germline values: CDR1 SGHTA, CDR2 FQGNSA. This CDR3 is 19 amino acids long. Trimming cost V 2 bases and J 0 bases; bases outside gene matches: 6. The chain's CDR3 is CASSLRLAGGASSYNEQFF. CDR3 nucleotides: TGTGCCAGCAGCTTACGACTAGCGGGAGGGGCGAGCTCCTACAATGAGCAGTTCTTC.

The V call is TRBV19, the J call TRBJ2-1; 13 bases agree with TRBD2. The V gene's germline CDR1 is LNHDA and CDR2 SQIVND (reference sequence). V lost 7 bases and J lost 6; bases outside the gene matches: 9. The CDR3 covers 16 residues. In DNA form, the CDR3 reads TGTGCCAGTAAATCCCGGACTAGCGGGAGCCCCAATGAGCAGTTCTTC. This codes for CASKSRTSGSPNEQFF.

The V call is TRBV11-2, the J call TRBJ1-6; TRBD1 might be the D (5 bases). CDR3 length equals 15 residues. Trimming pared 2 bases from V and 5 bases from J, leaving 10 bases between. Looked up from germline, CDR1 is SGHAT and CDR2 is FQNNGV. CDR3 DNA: TGTGCCAGCAGCTTACAGGGTAACCATAATTCACCCCTCCACTTT. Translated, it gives CASSLQGNHNSPLHF.

The CDR3 is CASSLQVSTDTQYF. The CDR3 DNA sequence: TGTGCCAGCAGTTTACAAGTATCCACAGATACGCAGTATTTT. This chain connects TRBV27 to TRBJ2-3; D call uncertain. This CDR3 comprises 14 residues. V lost 2 bases to trimming and J lost 2 bases, with 8 bases between them. Germline V gene data show CDR1 as MNHEY and CDR2 as SMNVEV (reference sequence).

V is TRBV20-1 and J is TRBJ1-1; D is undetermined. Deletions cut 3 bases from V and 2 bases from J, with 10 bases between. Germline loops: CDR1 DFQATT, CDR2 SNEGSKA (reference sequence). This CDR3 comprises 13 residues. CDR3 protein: CSASRRDNTEAFF. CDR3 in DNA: TGCAGTGCTAGTCGGAGAGATAACACTGAAGCTTTCTTT.

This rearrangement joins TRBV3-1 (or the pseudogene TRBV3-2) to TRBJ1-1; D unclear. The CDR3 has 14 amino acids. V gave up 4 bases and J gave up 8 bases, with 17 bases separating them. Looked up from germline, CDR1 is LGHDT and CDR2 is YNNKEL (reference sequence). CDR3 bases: TGTGCCAGCAGCCCCACACCGGGAGCCACGGAAGCTTTCTTT. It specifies CASSPTPGATEAFF.

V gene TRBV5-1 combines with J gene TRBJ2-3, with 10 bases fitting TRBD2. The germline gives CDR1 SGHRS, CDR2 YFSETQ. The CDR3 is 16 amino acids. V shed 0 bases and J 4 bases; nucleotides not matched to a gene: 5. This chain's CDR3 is CASSLDASGSADTQYF. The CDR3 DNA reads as TGCGCCAGCAGCTTGGATGCTAGCGGGAGTGCAGATACGCAGTATTTT.

CDR3 nucleotide sequence: TGTGCCAGCAGCTTATCCTATAGTCTTGAATCCTACGAGCAGTACTTC. This translates into CASSLSYSLESYEQYF. The J gene is TRBJ2-7, the V gene TRBV7-9; D gene uncertain. V gave up 2 bases and J gave up 1 base, with 15 bases separating them. This CDR3 is 16 amino acids long. Germline V gene sequence: CDR1 SEHNR, CDR2 FQNEAQ (reference sequence).

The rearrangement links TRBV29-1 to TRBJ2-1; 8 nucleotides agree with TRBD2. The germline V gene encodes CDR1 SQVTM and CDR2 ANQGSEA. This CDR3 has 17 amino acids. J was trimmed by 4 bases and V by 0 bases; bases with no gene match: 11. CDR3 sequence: CSVEDSGKRLFYNEQFF. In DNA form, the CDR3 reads TGCAGCGTTGAAGATAGCGGGAAGCGTTTGTTTTACAATGAGCAGTTCTTC.

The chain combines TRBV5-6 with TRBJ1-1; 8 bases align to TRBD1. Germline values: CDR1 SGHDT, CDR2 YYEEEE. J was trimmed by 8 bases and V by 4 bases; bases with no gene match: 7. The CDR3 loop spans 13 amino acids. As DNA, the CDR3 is TGTGCCAGCAGCGTCCGACAGGGGCAGGAAGCTTTCTTT. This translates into CASSVRQGQEAFF.

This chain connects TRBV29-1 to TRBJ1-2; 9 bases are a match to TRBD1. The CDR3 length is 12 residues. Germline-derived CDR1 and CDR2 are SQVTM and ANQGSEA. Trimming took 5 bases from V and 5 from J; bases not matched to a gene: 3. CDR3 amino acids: CSVSGTGYGYTF. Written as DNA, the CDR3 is TGCAGCGTTTCGGGGACAGGGTATGGCTACACCTTC.

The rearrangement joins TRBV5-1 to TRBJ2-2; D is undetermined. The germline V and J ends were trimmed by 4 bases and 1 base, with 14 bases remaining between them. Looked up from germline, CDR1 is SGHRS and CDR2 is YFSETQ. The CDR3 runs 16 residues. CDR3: CASSLFLRQNTGELFF. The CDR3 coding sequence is TGCGCCAGCAGCCTATTCCTACGACAGAACACCGGGGAGCTGTTTTTT. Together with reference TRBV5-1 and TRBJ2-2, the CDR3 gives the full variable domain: KAGVTQTPRYLIKTRGQQVTLSCSPISGHRSVSWYQQTPGQGLQFLFEYFSETQRNKGNFPGRFSGRQFSNSRSEMNVSTLELGDSALYLCASSLFLRQNTGELFFGEGSRLTVL.

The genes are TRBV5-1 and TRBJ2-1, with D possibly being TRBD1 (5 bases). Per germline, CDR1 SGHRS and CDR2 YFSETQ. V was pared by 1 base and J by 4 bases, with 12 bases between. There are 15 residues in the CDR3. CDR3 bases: TGCGCCAGCAGCTTGACCCAGGGCCGTTACAATGAGCAGTTCTTC. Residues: CASSLTQGRYNEQFF.

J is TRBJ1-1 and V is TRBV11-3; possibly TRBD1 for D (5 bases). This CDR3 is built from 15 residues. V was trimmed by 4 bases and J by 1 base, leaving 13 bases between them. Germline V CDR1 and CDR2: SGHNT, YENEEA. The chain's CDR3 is CASSYSRGRNTEAFF. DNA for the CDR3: TGTGCCAGCAGCTACTCTAGGGGCAGGAACACTGAAGCTTTCTTT.

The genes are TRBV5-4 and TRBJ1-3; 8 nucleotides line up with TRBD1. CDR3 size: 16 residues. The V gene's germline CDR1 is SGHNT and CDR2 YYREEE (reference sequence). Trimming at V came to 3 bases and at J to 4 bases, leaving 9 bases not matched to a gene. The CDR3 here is CASSWGGQGAGNTIYF. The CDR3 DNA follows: TGTGCCAGCAGCTGGGGAGGCCAGGGGGCCGGAAACACCATATATTTT.

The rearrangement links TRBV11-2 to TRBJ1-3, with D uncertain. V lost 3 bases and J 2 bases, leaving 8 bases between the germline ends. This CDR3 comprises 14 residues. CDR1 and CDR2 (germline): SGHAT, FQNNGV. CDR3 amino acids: CASSLAGTGNTIYF. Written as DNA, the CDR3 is TGTGCCAGCAGCTTGGCGGGCACTGGAAACACCATATATTTT.

In DNA form, the CDR3 reads TGTGCCAGCAGCCCGACGTTGACTCGCACAGATACGCAGTATTTT. This translates into CASSPTLTRTDTQYF. V gene TRBV5-4 combines with J gene TRBJ2-3; D unclear. The germline V and J ends were trimmed by 4 bases and 1 base, with 13 bases remaining between them. The CDR3 is 15 residues long. Germline CDR1 is SGHNT and CDR2 is YYREEE (reference sequence).